This T cell receptor beta chain was captured in a study of blood T cell repertoires in COVID-19. Study context: Spain, Italy and the United States supplied samples that represented acute and convalescent COVID-19.

Authors' processing steps: Nucleated cell counts were estimated from reference gene primer amplification. Assay used: immunoSEQ multiplex PCR; TCRdb lists only in-frame clones, some missing. V, J and clone size are those of that table, while D and trimming were read from the DNA. The repertoire has over 150,000 clones, 94% of them found once; the top ten carry approximately 0.69%. The Seattle patients joined while their infection was active and were tracked longitudinally afterward. The sequencing sample was made of peripheral blood. The TCR originated in a man younger than 45 with COVID-19, enrolled during active disease.

The CDR3 loop reads CASSPSGYPLNTEAFF. The CDR3 region has the DNA TGTGCCAGCAGCCCCTCAGGGTACCCATTGAACACTGAAGCTTTCTTT. V and J are TRBV7-9 and TRBJ1-1; maybe TRBD1 (5 bases). V was shortened by 5 bases and J by 0 bases, with 16 bases between the two germline ends. Germline assignment: CDR1 SEHNR and CDR2 FQNEAQ (reference sequence). The CDR3 is 16 residues long.